The 18 T cell receptor beta chains below come from one sample, sequenced in a study of blood T cell repertoires in COVID-19. The repertoire was sequenced with immunoSEQ multiplex PCR; TCRdb's copy has only in-frame clones and lacks some. Of about 45,000 clones listed, 86% are singletons. The sequenced sample consisted of peripheral blood. The receptors shown here come from a human donor in a cohort sampled during active COVID-19.

V gene TRBV27 combines with J gene TRBJ2-7; perhaps TRBD1 as D (7 bases). Germline CDR1 and CDR2: MNHEY and SMNVEV (reference sequence). The CDR3 has 16 amino acids. With 4 bases removed from V and 2 bases from J, the gap between germline ends came to 18 bases. The CDR3, as DNA: TGTGCCAGCAGTTCCCTCAGGGGGGTTCGACCCTACGAGCAGTACTTC. Protein product: CASSSLRGVRPYEQYF.

This chain connects TRBV29-1 to TRBJ1-1; TRBD1 aligns across 8 bases. Germline V lookup: CDR1 SQVTM, CDR2 ANQGSEA. This CDR3 has 14 amino acids. With V trimmed by 3 bases and J by 5 bases, 8 bases remained unmatched. In DNA, the CDR3 is TGCAGCGTTGATGGGACAGGTGGGGCGACTGAAGCTTTCTTT. This translates into CSVDGTGGATEAFF.

The V gene is TRBV7-3, the J gene TRBJ2-3; 12 bases align to TRBD2. Germline-derived CDR1 and CDR2 are SGHTA and FQGTGA. With 3 bases clipped from V and 1 base from J, the junction kept 2 bases outside the gene matches. The CDR3 sequence is 16 residues long. The CDR3 nucleotides read TGTGCCAGCAGCTTCCTAGCGGGGGGGGGCACAGATACGCAGTATTTT. Its protein product is CASSFLAGGGTDTQYF.

This chain connects TRBV5-1 to TRBJ1-2; TRBD1 matches 9 bases. Germline-derived CDR1 and CDR2 are SGHRS and YFSETQ. The CDR3 is 15 residues long. Losses at the gene ends were 4 bases for V and 2 bases for J; bases not matched to a gene: 6. CDR3 in amino acids: CASSPGQGQNYGYTF. Written as DNA, the CDR3 is TGCGCCAGCAGCCCCGGACAGGGGCAAAACTATGGCTACACCTTC.

Points on this clone: An end of the junction differs from the germline gene, which may be a read error. The chain joins TRBV2 to TRBJ2-7, with 8 bases lining up with TRBD2. Germline values: CDR1 SNHLY, CDR2 FYNNEI. This CDR3 is built from 17 residues. In DNA, the CDR3 is TGTGCCAGCAGCGAAGGGGGGTCGGCTAGCGGGTACTACGAGCAGTACTTC. Protein product: CASSEGGSASGYYEQYF.

V and J are TRBV6-6 and TRBJ2-3; weak D call: TRBD1 (7 bases). This CDR3 comprises 14 residues. Germline-derived CDR1 and CDR2 are MNHNY and SVGAGI (reference sequence). The ends were cut back, 5 bases at V and 4 bases at J, with 13 bases in the middle. DNA for the CDR3: TGTGCCAGCAGTCCCGCCAGGGGGGCAGATACGCAGTATTTT. Its protein is CASSPARGADTQYF.

V is TRBV9 and J is TRBJ2-5, with a tentative D call TRBD2 (5 bases). This CDR3 has 15 amino acids. The germline gives CDR1 SGDLS, CDR2 YYNGEE. Trimming took 0 bases from V and 2 from J, leaving 11 bases between them. The CDR3 DNA follows: TGTGCCAGCAGCGTAGGGGTAGCGCGTCAAGAGACCCAGTACTTC. Its translation: CASSVGVARQETQYF.

The chain employs TRBV7-9 and TRBJ2-2; tentative D call: TRBD2 (5 bases). Germline CDR1 is SEHNR and CDR2 is FQNEAQ (reference sequence). The germline V and J ends were trimmed by 5 bases and 6 bases, with 7 bases remaining between them. CDR3 length: 12 amino acids. CDR3 sequence (DNA): TGTGCCAGCAGCCCGAGGGCCGGGGAGCTGTTTTTT. It encodes CASSPRAGELFF.

The J gene is TRBJ1-1, the V gene TRBV7-2; TRBD1 matches at 8 bases. Germline assignment: CDR1 SGHTA and CDR2 FQGNSA. Trimming cost V 5 bases and J 4 bases; bases outside gene matches: 9. The CDR3 is 15 amino acids. The CDR3 region is CASSGRTGRGTEAFF. The DNA for the CDR3 is TGTGCCAGCAGCGGGAGGACAGGGCGGGGCACTGAAGCTTTCTTT.

V and J are TRBV6-5 and TRBJ1-5; tentative D call: TRBD1 (6 bases). The CDR3 has 15 amino acids. The germline gives CDR1 MNHEY, CDR2 SVGAGI. Deletions cut 5 bases from V and 2 bases from J, with 13 bases between. CDR3 region: CASSTTGSRNQPQHF. The CDR3 nucleotides read TGTGCCAGCAGTACCACAGGGAGTCGCAATCAGCCCCAGCATTTT.

The genes are TRBV3-1 (or the pseudogene TRBV3-2) and TRBJ1-2, with a tentative D call TRBD1 (5 bases). Trimming shortened V by 2 bases and J by 6 bases, and 13 bases separated the two germline ends. The CDR3 spans 14 residues. CDR1 and CDR2 (germline): LGHDT, YNNKEL (reference sequence). The CDR3 nucleotides are TGTGCCAGCAGCCAATCCGGGGGAGGAGATGGCTACACCTTC. Protein product: CASSQSGGGDGYTF.

V usage is TRBV7-9 and J usage is TRBJ2-5; 12 bases line up with TRBD1. Per the germline V gene, CDR1 is SEHNR and CDR2 is FQNEAQ (reference sequence). J was trimmed by 7 bases and V by 5 bases; bases with no gene match: 11. The length of the CDR3 is 16 residues. CDR3 in DNA: TGTGCCAGCAGCCCTGATCTGGGACAGGGGGCGCCGACCCAGTACTTC. It codes for CASSPDLGQGAPTQYF.

The rearrangement links TRBV5-4 to TRBJ1-4; D gene unclear. Per germline, CDR1 SGHNT and CDR2 YYREEE (reference sequence). Deletions cut 2 bases from V and 8 bases from J, with 10 bases between. The CDR3 spans 13 residues. CDR3 bases: TGTGCCAGCAGCTTACCGGCGGGCGAAAAACTGTTTTTT. As protein: CASSLPAGEKLFF.

The genes are TRBV3-1 (or the pseudogene TRBV3-2) and TRBJ2-7; D gene unclear. The CDR3 consists of 18 residues. The ends were cut back, 2 bases at V and 3 bases at J, with 23 bases in the middle. Germline V gene sequence: CDR1 LGHDT, CDR2 YNNKEL (reference sequence). CDR3: CASSQPWARLGSSYEQYF. CDR3 nucleotides: TGTGCCAGCAGCCAACCATGGGCGCGTTTAGGTTCCAGCTACGAGCAGTACTTC.

V gene TRBV2 combines with J gene TRBJ1-1, with a weak D call TRBD1 (5 bases). Trimming stripped 6 bases from V and 7 bases from J, with 9 bases between. The CDR3 is made up of 11 amino acids. Looked up from germline, CDR1 is SNHLY and CDR2 is FYNNEI. CDR3 sequence (DNA): TGTGCCAGCAGCTGGGACTTTGAAGCTTTCTTT. Translated, it gives CASSWDFEAFF.

With respect to this clone: Other DNA sequences from this sample encode an identical CDR3 as well. The J gene is TRBJ1-2, the V gene TRBV12-3 or TRBV12-4; 7 bases align to TRBD1. The CDR3 runs 13 residues. V gave up 4 bases and J gave up 4 bases; unmatched junction bases: 3. CDR3 region: CASSSDRAYGYTF. CDR3 DNA: TGTGCCAGCAGTTCAGACAGGGCCTATGGCTACACCTTC.

This clone occurred once. This chain uses TRBV6-6 with TRBJ2-5; the match to TRBD1 covers 7 bases. The V gene's germline CDR1 is MNHNY and CDR2 SVGAGI (reference sequence). The junction had 7 bases not matched to a gene; V was cut back by 2 bases and J by 1 base. The CDR3 length is 16 residues. In nucleotides, the CDR3 is TGTGCCAGCAGTTACGCCCGACAGGGCACCCAAGAGACCCAGTACTTC. It encodes CASSYARQGTQETQYF.

The V gene is TRBV6-5, the J gene TRBJ1-2; D is ambiguous. V was clipped by 5 bases and J by 5 bases, with 6 bases between them. CDR1 is MNHEY and CDR2 is SVGAGI in the germline V gene. This CDR3 has 11 amino acids. The CDR3 spells CASSPGYGYTF. The CDR3 bases are TGTGCCAGCAGTCCGGGTTATGGCTACACCTTC.